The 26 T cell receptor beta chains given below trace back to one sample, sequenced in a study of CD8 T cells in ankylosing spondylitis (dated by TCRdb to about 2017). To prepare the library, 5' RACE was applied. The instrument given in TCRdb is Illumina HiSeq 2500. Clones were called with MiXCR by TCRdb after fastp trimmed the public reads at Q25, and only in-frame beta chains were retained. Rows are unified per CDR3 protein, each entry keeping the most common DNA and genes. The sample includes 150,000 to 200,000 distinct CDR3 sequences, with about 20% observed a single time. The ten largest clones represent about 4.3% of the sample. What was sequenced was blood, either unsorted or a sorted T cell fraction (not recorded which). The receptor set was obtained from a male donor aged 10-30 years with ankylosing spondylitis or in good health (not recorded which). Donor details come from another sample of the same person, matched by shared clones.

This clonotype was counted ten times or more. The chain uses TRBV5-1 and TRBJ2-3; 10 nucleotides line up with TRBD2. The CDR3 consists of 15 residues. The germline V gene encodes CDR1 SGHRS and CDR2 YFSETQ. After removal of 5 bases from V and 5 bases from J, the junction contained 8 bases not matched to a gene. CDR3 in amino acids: CASSTTSGIVDTQYF. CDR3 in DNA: TGCGCCAGCAGTACAACTAGCGGGATAGTAGATACGCAGTATTTT.

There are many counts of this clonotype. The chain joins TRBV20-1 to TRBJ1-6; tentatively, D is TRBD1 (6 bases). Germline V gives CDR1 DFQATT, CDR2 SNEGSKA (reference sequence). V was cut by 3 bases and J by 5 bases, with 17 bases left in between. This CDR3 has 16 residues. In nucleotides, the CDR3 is TGCAGTGCTAGGGTTCAGGGGATTGGCAATAATTCACCCCTCCACTTT. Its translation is CSARVQGIGNNSPLHF.

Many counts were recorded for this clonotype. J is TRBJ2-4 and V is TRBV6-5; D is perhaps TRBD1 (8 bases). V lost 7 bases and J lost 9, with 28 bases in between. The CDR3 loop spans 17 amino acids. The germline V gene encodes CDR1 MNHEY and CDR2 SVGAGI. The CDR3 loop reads CASTSTGEGGSGRIQYF. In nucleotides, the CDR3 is TGTGCCAGCACCTCGACAGGGGAGGGCGGGAGCGGGCGCATTCAGTACTTC.

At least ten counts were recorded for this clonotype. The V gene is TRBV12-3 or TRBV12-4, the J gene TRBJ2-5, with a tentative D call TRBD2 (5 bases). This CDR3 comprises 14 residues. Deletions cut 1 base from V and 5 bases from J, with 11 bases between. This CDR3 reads CASSLGGAQETQYF. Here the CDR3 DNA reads TGTGCCAGCAGTTTAGGGGGAGCTCAGGAGACCCAGTACTTC.

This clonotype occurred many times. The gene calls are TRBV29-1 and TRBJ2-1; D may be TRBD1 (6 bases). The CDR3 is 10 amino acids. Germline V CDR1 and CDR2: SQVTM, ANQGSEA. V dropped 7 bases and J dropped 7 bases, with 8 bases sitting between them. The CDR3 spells CSAGQNEQFF. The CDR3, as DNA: TGCAGCGCCGGACAGAATGAGCAGTTCTTC.

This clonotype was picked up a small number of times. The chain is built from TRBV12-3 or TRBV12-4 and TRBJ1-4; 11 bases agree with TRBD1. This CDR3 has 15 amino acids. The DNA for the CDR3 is TGTGCTAGCGAGGACAGGGGGCGACGGGATGAAAAACTGTTTTTT. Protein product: CASEDRGRRDEKLFF.

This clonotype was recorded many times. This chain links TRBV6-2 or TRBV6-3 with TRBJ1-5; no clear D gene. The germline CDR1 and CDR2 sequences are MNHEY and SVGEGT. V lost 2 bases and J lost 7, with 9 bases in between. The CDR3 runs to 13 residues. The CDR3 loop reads CASSYRGSQPQHF. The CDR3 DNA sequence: TGTGCCAGCAGTTACCGAGGGAGCCAGCCCCAGCATTTT.

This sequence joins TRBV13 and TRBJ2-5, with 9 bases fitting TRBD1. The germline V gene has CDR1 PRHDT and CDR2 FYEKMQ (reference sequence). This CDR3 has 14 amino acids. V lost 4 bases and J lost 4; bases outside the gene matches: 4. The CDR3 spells CASSWTGDTETQYF. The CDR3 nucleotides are TGTGCCAGCAGCTGGACAGGGGATACAGAGACCCAGTACTTC.

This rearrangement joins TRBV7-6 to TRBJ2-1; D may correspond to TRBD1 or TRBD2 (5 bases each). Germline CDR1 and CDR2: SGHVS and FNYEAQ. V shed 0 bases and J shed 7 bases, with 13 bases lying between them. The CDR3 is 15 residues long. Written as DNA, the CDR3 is TGTGCCAGCAGCTTAGCTCTGGGGGTGGGGAATGAGCAGTTCTTC. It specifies CASSLALGVGNEQFF.

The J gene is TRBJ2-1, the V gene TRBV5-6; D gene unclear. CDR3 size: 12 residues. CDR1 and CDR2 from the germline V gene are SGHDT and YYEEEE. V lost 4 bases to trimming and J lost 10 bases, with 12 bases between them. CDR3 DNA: TGTGCCAGCAGCCCCACCTACGGCGAGCAGTTCTTC. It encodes CASSPTYGEQFF.

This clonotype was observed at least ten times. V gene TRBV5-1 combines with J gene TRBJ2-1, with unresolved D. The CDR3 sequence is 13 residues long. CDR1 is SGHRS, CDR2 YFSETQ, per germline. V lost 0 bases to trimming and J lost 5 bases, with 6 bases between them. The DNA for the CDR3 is TGCGCCAGCAGCTTGGACACGCACAATGAGCAGTTCTTC. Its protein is CASSLDTHNEQFF.

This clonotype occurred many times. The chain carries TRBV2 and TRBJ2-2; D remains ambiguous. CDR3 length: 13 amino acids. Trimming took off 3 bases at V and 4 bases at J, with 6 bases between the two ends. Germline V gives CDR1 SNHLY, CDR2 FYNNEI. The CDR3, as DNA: TGTGCCAGCAGTGATCCGGGCACCGGGGAGCTGTTTTTT. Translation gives CASSDPGTGELFF. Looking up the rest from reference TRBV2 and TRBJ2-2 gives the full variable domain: EPEVTQTPSHQVTQMGQEVILRCVPISNHLYFYWYRQILGQKVEFLVSFYNNEISEKSEIFDDQFSVERPDGSNFTLKIRSTKLEDSAMYFCASSDPGTGELFFGEGSRLTVL.

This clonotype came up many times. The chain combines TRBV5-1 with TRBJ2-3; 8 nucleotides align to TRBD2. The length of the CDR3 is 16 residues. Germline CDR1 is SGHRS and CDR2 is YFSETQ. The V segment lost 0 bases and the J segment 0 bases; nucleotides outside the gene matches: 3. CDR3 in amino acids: CASSLVGGGSTDTQYF. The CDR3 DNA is TGCGCCAGCAGCTTGGTTGGCGGGGGGAGCACAGATACGCAGTATTTT.

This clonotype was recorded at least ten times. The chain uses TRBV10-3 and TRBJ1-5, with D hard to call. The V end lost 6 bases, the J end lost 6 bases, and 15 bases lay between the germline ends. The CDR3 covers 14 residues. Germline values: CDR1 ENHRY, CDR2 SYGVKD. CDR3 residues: CAIRAQLGGQPQHF. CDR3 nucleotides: TGTGCCATCAGGGCCCAGTTGGGTGGTCAGCCCCAGCATTTT.

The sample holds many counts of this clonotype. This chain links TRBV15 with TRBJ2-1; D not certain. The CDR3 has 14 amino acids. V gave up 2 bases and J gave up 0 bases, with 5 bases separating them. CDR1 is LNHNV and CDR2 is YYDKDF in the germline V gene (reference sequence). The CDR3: CATSRLLSYNEQFF. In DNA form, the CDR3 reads TGTGCCACCAGCAGATTACTCTCCTACAATGAGCAGTTCTTC.

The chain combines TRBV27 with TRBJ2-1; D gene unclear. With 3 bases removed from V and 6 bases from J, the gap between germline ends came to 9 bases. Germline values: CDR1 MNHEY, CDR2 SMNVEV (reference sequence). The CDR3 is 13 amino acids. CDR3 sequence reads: CASSLRWGNEQFF. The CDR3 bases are TGTGCCAGCAGTTTGCGGTGGGGCAATGAGCAGTTCTTC.

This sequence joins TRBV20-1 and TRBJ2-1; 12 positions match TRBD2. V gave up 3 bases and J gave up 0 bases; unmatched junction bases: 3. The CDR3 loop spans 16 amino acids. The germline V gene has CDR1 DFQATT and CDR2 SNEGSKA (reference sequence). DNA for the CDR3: TGCAGTGCTAGGGGACTAGCGGGTCGCTCCTACAATGAGCAGTTCTTC. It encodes CSARGLAGRSYNEQFF.

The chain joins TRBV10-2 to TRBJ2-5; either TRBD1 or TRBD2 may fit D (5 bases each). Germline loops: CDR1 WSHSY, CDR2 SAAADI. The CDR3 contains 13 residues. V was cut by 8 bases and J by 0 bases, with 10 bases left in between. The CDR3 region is CASGRQYQETQYF. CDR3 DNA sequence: TGCGCCAGCGGGAGACAGTACCAAGAGACCCAGTACTTC.

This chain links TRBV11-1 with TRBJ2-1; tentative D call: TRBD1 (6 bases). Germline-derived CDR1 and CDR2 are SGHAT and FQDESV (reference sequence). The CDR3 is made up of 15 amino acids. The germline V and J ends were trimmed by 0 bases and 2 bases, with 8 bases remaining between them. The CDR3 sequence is CASSLAQGPYNEQFF. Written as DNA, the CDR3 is TGTGCCAGCAGCTTAGCACAGGGCCCCTACAATGAGCAGTTCTTC.

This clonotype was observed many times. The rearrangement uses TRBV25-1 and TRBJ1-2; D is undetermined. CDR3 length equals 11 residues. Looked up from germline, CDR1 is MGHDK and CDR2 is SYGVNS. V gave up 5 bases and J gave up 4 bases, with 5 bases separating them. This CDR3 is CASSTVYGYTF. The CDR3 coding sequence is TGTGCCAGCAGTACGGTCTATGGCTACACCTTC.

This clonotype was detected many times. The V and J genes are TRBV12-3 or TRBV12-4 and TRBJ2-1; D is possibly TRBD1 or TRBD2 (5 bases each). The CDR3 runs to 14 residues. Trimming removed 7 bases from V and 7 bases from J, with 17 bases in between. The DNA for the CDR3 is TGTGCCAGCACCTTGGGGGTTTGGGATAATGAGCAGTTCTTC. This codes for CASTLGVWDNEQFF.

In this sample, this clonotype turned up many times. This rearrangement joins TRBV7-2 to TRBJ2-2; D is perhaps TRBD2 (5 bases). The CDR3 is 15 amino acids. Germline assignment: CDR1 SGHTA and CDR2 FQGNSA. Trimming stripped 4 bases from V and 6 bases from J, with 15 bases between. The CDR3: CASSSAATDPGELFF. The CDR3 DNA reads TGTGCCAGCAGCTCAGCGGCAACGGACCCCGGGGAGCTGTTTTTT.

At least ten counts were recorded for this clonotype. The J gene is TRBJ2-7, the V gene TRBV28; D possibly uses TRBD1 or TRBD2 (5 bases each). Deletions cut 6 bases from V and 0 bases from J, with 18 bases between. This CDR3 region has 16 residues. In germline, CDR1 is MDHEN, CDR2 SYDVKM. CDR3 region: CASRESGRQSSYEQYF. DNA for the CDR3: TGTGCCAGCAGAGAGTCGGGGCGGCAGAGCTCCTACGAGCAGTACTTC.

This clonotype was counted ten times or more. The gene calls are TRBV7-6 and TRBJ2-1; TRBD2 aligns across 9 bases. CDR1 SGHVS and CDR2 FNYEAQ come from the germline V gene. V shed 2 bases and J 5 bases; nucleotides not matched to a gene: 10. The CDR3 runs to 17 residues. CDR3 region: CASSLIDAGGKHNEQFF. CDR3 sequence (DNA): TGTGCCAGCAGCTTAATTGACGCGGGAGGGAAGCACAATGAGCAGTTCTTC.

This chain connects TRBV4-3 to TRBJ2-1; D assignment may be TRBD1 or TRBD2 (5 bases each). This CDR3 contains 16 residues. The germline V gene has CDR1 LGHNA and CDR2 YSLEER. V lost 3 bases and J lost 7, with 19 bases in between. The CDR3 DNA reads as TGCGCCAGCAGCCACCTCGGGACCCAACTCCGGAATGAGCAGTTCTTC. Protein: CASSHLGTQLRNEQFF.

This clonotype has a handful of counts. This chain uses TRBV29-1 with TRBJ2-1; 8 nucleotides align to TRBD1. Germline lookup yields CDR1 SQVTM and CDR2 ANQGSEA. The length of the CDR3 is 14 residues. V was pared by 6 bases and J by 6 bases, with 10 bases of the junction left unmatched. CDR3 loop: CSVAGQEALNEQFF. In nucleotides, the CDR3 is TGCAGCGTGGCGGGACAGGAGGCCCTCAATGAGCAGTTCTTC.